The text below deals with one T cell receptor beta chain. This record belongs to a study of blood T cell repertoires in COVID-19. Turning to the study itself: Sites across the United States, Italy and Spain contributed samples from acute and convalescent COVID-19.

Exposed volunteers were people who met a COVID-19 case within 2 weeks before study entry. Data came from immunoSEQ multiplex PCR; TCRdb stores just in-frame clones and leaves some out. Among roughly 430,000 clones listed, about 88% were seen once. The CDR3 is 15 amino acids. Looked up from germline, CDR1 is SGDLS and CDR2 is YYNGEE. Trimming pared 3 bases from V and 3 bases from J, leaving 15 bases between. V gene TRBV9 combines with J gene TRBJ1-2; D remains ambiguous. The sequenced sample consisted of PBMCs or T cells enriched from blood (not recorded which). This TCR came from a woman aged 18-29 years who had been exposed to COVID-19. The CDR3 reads CASSARWSSDYGYTF. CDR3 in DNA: TGTGCCAGCAGCGCCCGATGGAGTTCGGACTATGGCTACACCTTC.